This is a list of T cell receptor beta chains from one sample in a study of shared clonotypes between healthy human individuals. Generated by immunoSEQ multiplex PCR, the TCRdb table keeps only in-frame clones and is missing some. The sample contains some 650,000 clones, around 97% of which appear only once. The source material was naive CD4+ T cells sorted from blood. The receptors come from a woman aged 30 to 39 in good health. Each CDR3 is given with its conserved first and last residue. Fields, in order: V gene, D gene, J gene, clone size, CDR3 DNA, CDR3 protein. The D gene is left open where the match is weak. Clone size is given for some rows only: seen once, a few or many times, or a class if the clone is expanded.

TRBV30,TRBD2,TRBJ2-7,-,TGTGCCTGGGCTAGCGGTAGCTCCTACGAGCAGTACTTC,CAWASGSSYEQYF
TRBV5-1,TRBD1,TRBJ2-2,-,TGCGCCAGCAGCAGACAGGGGCGCGGGACCGGGGAGCTGTTTTTT,CASSRQGRGTGELFF
TRBV7-2,TRBD2,TRBJ2-5,-,TGTGCCAGCAGTCGCGGCGGGGGAGAGACCCAGTACTTC,CASSRGGGETQYF
TRBV2,-,TRBJ1-1,-,TGTGCCAGCAGTCAACCCTCGACAGGTTTGAACACTGAAGCTTTCTTT,CASSQPSTGLNTEAFF
TRBV11-3,-,TRBJ2-1,-,TGTGCCAGCAGCTCCAACAAAATGACGTCTTCGTCCTACAATGAGCAGTTCTTC,CASSSNKMTSSSYNEQFF
TRBV5-1,-,TRBJ2-1,-,TGCGCCAGCAGCTGGGGAAAAACGGCTAGCCGTTCCTACAATGAGCAGTTCTTC,CASSWGKTASRSYNEQFF
TRBV7-6,-,TRBJ2-1,-,TGTGCCAGCAGCTTAGTCTTCAGCGGAGGCTCCTACAATGAGCAGTTCTTC,CASSLVFSGGSYNEQFF
TRBV4-1,-,TRBJ1-3,-,TGCGCCAGCAGCCAAGATGATCACAGCGTCTCTGGAAACACCATATATTTT,CASSQDDHSVSGNTIYF
TRBV11-2,TRBD1,TRBJ2-7,-,TGTGCCAGCAGCCCCGGGACAGGGGGAATCTACGAGCAGTACTTC,CASSPGTGGIYEQYF
TRBV21-1,-,TRBJ2-1,-,-,CASSKVGVGAYNEQFF
TRBV5-6,-,TRBJ2-7,once,TGTGCCAGCAGCTTGGGACTTCTCGAGCAGTACTTC,CASSLGLLEQYF
TRBV5-1,-,TRBJ1-1,-,TGCGCCAGCAGCTTGGATCAGGGATCGAACACTGAAGCTTTCTTT,CASSLDQGSNTEAFF
TRBV6-1,TRBD2,TRBJ2-7,-,TGTGCCAGCAGTGGGCGACAGGGTCGACTAGCGGGAGGGCCGCGGAGAGAGCAGTACTTC,CASSGRQGRLAGGPRREQYF
TRBV11-2,TRBD2,TRBJ2-1,-,TGTGCCAGCAGAAAATTAGCGGGAGAGGGAAGGAGAAATGAGCAGTTCTTC,CASRKLAGEGRRNEQFF
TRBV7-2,-,TRBJ2-1,-,TGTGCCAGCAGCTTAGTAGGGGCGGGGTTGTACAATGAGCAGTTCTTC,CASSLVGAGLYNEQFF
TRBV5-1,-,TRBJ2-2,-,TGCGCCAGCAGCTTGGTCGAAAGGGACACCGGGGAGCTGTTTTTT,CASSLVERDTGELFF
TRBV7-2,TRBD2,TRBJ2-3,-,TGTGCCAGCAGCTTAGCGGAGACTAGCGGCACAGATACGCAGTATTTT,CASSLAETSGTDTQYF
TRBV9,-,TRBJ2-5,-,TGTGCCAGCAGCGTTACAGGAATAGAGACCCAGTACTTC,CASSVTGIETQYF
TRBV28,-,TRBJ2-3,-,TGTGCCAGCAGAGGCGGCTACAGCGGAATTTTCACAGATACGCAGTATTTT,CASRGGYSGIFTDTQYF
TRBV5-1,TRBD2,TRBJ2-7,-,TGCGCCAGCAGCCGTAGCCCTCAAACTAGCGGGAGTGGAGGCGAGCAGTACTTC,CASSRSPQTSGSGGEQYF
TRBV7-3,-,TRBJ2-2,-,TGTGCCAGCAGCTTAACGTTAATCGGGGGCACCGGGGAGCTGTTTTTT,CASSLTLIGGTGELFF
TRBV11-2,-,TRBJ2-5,-,TGTGCCAGCAGTCCTTTCGGCGGGATCCAAGAGACCCAGTACTTC,CASSPFGGIQETQYF
TRBV4-1,-,TRBJ2-7,-,TGCGCCAGCAGCCAAGCGGGGACACTCGTGGAAGAGCAGTACTTC,CASSQAGTLVEEQYF
TRBV5-6,-,TRBJ1-4,-,TGTGCCAGCAGCTTACGCAGGGTAACTAATGAAAAACTGTTTTTT,CASSLRRVTNEKLFF
TRBV28,-,TRBJ1-2,-,TGTGCCAGCAGTCAAAGAGGGGGAAATGGCTACACCTTC,CASSQRGGNGYTF
TRBV5-1,TRBD1,TRBJ2-7,once,TGCGCCAGCAGCTACAGGGGCGAGGGGTCCTACGAGCAGTACTTC,CASSYRGEGSYEQYF
TRBV11-2,-,TRBJ2-5,-,TGTGCCAGCAGCCGTTCCCCGGGGAAGCGGGACCAAGAGACCCAGTACTTC,CASSRSPGKRDQETQYF
TRBV7-8,-,TRBJ1-5,-,TGTGCCAGCAGCTTAGGGGCAGCTAATAGCAATCAGCCCCAGCATTTT,CASSLGAANSNQPQHF
TRBV28,TRBD1,TRBJ2-1,-,TGTGCCAGCAGTTTATGGCGGACAGGGAGTTACAATGAGCAGTTCTTC,CASSLWRTGSYNEQFF
TRBV28,-,TRBJ1-2,-,TGTGCCAGCAGTTTATACCAGTCCTATGGCTACACCTTC,CASSLYQSYGYTF
TRBV7-9,TRBD2,TRBJ2-2,-,TGTGCCAGCAGCTCTTGGGGGAGGGCCGTTTACACCGGGGAGCTGTTTTTT,CASSSWGRAVYTGELFF
TRBV11-3,-,TRBJ2-2,-,TGTGCCAGCAGCTTACGCTGGTCCGGGGAGCTGTTTTTT,CASSLRWSGELFF
TRBV28,-,TRBJ1-5,-,TGTGCCAGTGGGACTACAGGGTGGCAGCCCCAGCATTTT,CASGTTGWQPQHF
TRBV28,TRBD1,TRBJ1-1,-,TGTGCCAGCAGTTTATTTCAGGGGGCAGGTGAAGCTTTCTTT,CASSLFQGAGEAFF
TRBV30,-,TRBJ1-1,-,TGTGCATATATAAAGCTGCACACTGAAGCTTTCTTT,CAYIKLHTEAFF
TRBV27,-,TRBJ2-3,-,TGTGCCAGCAGGGACCACACCAGCACAGATACGCAGTATTTT,CASRDHTSTDTQYF
TRBV28,TRBD2,TRBJ2-1,-,TGTGCCAGCAGCGATGCTAGCGGGCCCTACAATGAGCAGTTCTTC,CASSDASGPYNEQFF
TRBV15,-,TRBJ2-3,-,TGTGCCACCAGCACGACCTCAGATACGCAGTATTTT,CATSTTSDTQYF
TRBV19,TRBD2,TRBJ2-1,-,TGTGCCAGTAGTACCCGACTAGCGGGAGGTTCCTACAATGAGCAGTTCTTC,CASSTRLAGGSYNEQFF
TRBV29-1,TRBD1,TRBJ2-3,-,TGCAGCGCCCGGGACAGGGGGCTGTCAGATACGCAGTATTTT,CSARDRGLSDTQYF
TRBV7-2,-,TRBJ2-3,-,TGTGCCAGCAGCTTAGGGCCCACCTTGAGCACAGATACGCAGTATTTT,CASSLGPTLSTDTQYF
TRBV10-3,-,TRBJ2-7,-,TGTGCCATCAGTGAGAGGGAAGGGGGTCGTTACGAGCAGTACTTC,CAISEREGGRYEQYF
TRBV6-5,-,TRBJ2-7,-,TGTGCCAGCAGTTACAACAGGGACGCCTCCTACGAGCAGTACTTC,CASSYNRDASYEQYF
TRBV20-1,-,TRBJ1-4,few,TGCAGTGCTGTCCAGGTTGGGAAACTGTTTTTT,CSAVQVGKLFF
TRBV7-9,TRBD2,TRBJ2-1,-,TGTGCCAGCAGCTTCACCGGGACTAGCGTTATACAGCAGTTCTTC,CASSFTGTSVIQQFF
TRBV5-4,-,TRBJ2-2,-,TGTGCCAGCAGCTTGGCCGGGGGCGGGGAGCTGTTTTTT,CASSLAGGGELFF
TRBV7-8,-,TRBJ2-3,once,TGTGCCAGCAGAACGACCTTCACAGATACGCAGTATTTT,CASRTTFTDTQYF
TRBV15,-,TRBJ2-7,-,TGTGCCACCAGCAGAGCTGAGGGATCCACCTACGAGCAGTACTTC,CATSRAEGSTYEQYF
TRBV15,-,TRBJ2-7,-,TGTGCCACCAGCAGAGATCTCGAGGGGCCCGAGCAGTACTTC,CATSRDLEGPEQYF
TRBV10-3,-,TRBJ2-4,-,TGTGCCATCAGTGAGTCGACCGGAGGTAGCATTCAGTACTTC,CAISESTGGSIQYF
TRBV7-9,-,TRBJ2-5,-,TGTGCCAGCAGGTTTTACCGAGGCGGCAATAGCGCCCGCCAAGAGACCCAGTACTTC,CASRFYRGGNSARQETQYF
TRBV11-2,-,TRBJ2-7,-,TGTGCCAGCAGCTTAGATTTCGGCAGGCCACCCTACGAGCAGTACTTC,CASSLDFGRPPYEQYF
TRBV5-1,TRBD1,TRBJ1-2,-,TGCGCCAGCAGTTCGCAGGGGGAAAACTATGGCTACACCTTC,CASSSQGENYGYTF
TRBV5-6,-,TRBJ1-3,once,TGTGCCAGCAGCCCGGGGGTGGACACCATATATTTT,CASSPGVDTIYF
TRBV5-1,TRBD2,TRBJ2-2,-,TGCGCCAGCAGCTTGGGTACTAGCGGGATCGGGGAGCTGTTTTTT,CASSLGTSGIGELFF
TRBV28,TRBD1,TRBJ2-7,-,TGTGCCAGCAGCCAGACAGGGCAATCGGGCGAGCAGTACTTC,CASSQTGQSGEQYF
TRBV18,TRBD2,TRBJ2-1,-,TGTGCCAGCTCACCAGGGACTAGCGGGGGCAATGAGCAGTTCTTC,CASSPGTSGGNEQFF